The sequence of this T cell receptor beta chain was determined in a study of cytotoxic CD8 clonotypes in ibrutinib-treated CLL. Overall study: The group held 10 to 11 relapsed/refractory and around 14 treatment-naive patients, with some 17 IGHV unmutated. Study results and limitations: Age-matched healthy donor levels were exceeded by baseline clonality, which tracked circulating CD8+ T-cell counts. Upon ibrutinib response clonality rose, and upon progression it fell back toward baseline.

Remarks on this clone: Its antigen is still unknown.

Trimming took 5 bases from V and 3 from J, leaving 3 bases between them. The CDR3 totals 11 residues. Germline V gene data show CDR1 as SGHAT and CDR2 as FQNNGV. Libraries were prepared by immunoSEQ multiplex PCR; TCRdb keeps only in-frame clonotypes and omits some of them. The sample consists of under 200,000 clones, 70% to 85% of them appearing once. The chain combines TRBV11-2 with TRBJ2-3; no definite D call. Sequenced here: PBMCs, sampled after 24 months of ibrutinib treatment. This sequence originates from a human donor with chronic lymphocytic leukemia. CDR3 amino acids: CASSPTDTQYF. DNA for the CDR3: TGTGCCAGCAGCCCAACAGATACGCAGTATTTT. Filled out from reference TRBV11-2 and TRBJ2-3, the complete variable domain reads EAGVAQSPRYKIIEKRQSVAFWCNPISGHATLYWYQQILGQGPKLLIQFQNNGVVDDSQLPKDRFSAERLKGVDSTLKIQPAKLEDSAVYLCASSPTDTQYFGPGTRLTVL.